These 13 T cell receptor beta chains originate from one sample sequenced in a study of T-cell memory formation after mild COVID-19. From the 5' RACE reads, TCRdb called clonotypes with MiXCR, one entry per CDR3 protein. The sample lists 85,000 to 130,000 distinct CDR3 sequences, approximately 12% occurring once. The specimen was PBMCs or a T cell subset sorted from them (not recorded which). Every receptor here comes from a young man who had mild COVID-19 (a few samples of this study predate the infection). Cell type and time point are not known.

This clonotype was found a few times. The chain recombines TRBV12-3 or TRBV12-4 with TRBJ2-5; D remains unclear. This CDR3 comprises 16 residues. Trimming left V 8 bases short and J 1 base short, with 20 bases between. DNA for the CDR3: TGTGCCAGCGGGGATGGCTCTCACACTCTCCAAGAGACCCAGTACTTC. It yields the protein CASGDGSHTLQETQYF.

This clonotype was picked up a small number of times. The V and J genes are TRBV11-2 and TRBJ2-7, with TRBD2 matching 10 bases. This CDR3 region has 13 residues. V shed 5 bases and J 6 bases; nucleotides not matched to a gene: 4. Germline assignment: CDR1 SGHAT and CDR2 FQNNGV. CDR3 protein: CASSHTSGVEQYF. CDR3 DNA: TGTGCCAGCAGCCACACTAGCGGGGTCGAGCAGTACTTC.

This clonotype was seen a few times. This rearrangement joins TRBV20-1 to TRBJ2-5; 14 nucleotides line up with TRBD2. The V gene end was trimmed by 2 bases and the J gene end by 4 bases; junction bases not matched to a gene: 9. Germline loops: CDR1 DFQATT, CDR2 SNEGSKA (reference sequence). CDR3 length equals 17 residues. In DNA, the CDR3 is TGCAGTGCTAGACGGACGACTAGCGGGGGGGCAGGAGAGACCCAGTACTTC. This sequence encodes CSARRTTSGGAGETQYF.

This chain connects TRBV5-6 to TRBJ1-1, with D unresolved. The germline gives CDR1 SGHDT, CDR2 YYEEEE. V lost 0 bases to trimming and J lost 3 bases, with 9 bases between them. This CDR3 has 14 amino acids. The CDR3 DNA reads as TGTGCCAGCAGCTTGGCCGGGCGGGACACTGAAGCTTTCTTT. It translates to CASSLAGRDTEAFF.

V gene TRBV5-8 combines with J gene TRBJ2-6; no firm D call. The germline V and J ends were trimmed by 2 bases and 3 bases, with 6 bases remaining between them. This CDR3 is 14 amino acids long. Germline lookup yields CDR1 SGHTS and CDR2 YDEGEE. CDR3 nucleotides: TGTGCCAGCAGCTTAGCTCTTGGGGCCAACGTCCTGACTTTC. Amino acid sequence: CASSLALGANVLTF.

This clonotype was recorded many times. This chain's CDR3 is CASSPYRGGTDTQYF. The CDR3 region has the DNA TGTGCCAGCAGCCCATACAGGGGTGGCACAGATACGCAGTATTTT. The V and J genes are TRBV7-9 and TRBJ2-3; TRBD1 agrees at 7 bases. Trimming cost V 5 bases and J 1 base; bases outside gene matches: 6. Per the germline V gene, CDR1 is SEHNR and CDR2 is FQNEAQ (reference sequence). CDR3 length equals 15 residues.

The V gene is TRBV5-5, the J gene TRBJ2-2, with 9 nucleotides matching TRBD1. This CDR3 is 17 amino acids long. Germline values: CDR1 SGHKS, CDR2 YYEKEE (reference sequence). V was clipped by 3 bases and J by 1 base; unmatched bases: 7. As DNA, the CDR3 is TGTGCCAGCAGCTCAGCTCCGGACAGGGGGAACACCGGGGAGCTGTTTTTT. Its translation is CASSSAPDRGNTGELFF.

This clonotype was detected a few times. The CDR3 spells CASRASRSSSYNEQFF. CDR3 nucleotides: TGTGCCAGCAGGGCCTCCAGGTCCAGCTCCTACAATGAGCAGTTCTTC. The chain uses TRBV7-9 and TRBJ2-1, with no clear D. This CDR3 region has 16 residues. The germline V and J ends were trimmed by 6 bases and 0 bases, with 15 bases remaining between them. Per the germline V gene, CDR1 is SEHNR and CDR2 is FQNEAQ (reference sequence).

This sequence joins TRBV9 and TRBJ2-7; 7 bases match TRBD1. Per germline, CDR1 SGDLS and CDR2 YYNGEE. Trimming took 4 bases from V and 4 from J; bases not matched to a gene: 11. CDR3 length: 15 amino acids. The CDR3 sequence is CASSPGTVKQYEQYV. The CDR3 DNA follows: TGTGCCAGCAGCCCCGGGACAGTTAAACAGTACGAGCAGTACGTC.

The CDR3 here is CASSWRTEGQPQHF. The CDR3 DNA is TGTGCCAGCAGCTGGAGGACGGAGGGTCAGCCCCAGCATTTT. The chain has TRBV6-5 and TRBJ1-5; D is uncertain. This CDR3 has 14 residues. CDR1 and CDR2 (germline): MNHEY, SVGAGI. Trimming shortened V by 6 bases and J by 6 bases, and 15 bases separated the two germline ends.

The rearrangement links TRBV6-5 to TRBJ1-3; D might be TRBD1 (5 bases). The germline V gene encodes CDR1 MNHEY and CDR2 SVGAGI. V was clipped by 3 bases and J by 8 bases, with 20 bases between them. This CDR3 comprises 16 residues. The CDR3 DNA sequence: TGTGCCAGCAGTTATGCCCCACAGGTGAAAGGTGACACCATATATTTT. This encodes CASSYAPQVKGDTIYF.

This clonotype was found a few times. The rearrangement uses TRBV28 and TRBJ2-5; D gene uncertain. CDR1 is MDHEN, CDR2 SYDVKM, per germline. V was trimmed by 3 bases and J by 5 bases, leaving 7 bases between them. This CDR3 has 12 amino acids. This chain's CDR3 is CASSLAWETQYF. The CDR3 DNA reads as TGTGCCAGCAGTTTGGCGTGGGAGACCCAGTACTTC. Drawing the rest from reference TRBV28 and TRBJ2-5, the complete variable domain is DVKVTQSSRYLVKRTGEKVFLECVQDMDHENMFWYRQDPGLGLRLIYFSYDVKMKEKGDIPEGYSVSREKKERFSLILESASTNQTSMYLCASSLAWETQYFGPGTRLLVL.

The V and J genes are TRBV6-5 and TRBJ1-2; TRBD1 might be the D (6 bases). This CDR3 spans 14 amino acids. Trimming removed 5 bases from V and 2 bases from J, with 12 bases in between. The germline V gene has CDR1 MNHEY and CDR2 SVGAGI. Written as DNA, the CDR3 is TGTGCCAGCAGTCCAGTGCAGGGGAACTATGGCTACACCTTC. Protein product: CASSPVQGNYGYTF.